The entry below describes one T cell receptor beta chain. The antigen this receptor binds is unknown. No clone much larger than this one lies a single base away; base qualities are absent. This sample is part of a study of T cell responses to AZD1222 COVID-19 vaccine (dated by TCRdb to about 2021). For context, the study as a whole: AZD1222 recipients whose second dose came at about 4 weeks and those whose second dose came at about 12 weeks were combined into one group, since spike-specific TCR depth and breadth did not differ between the two schedules. TCR sequencing covered approximately 230 trial participants: 200 to 220 given two doses of AZD1222 and 26 given two doses of MenACWY control vaccine. Trial participants were enrolled by age into subgroups of 18-55, 56-69 and 70-plus years, and around 150, 28 and 57 TCR-sequenced participants, respectively, were included in these subgroups. General study outcomes and caveats: Participants were mostly white British and included more females than males, and it was suggested by the authors that clonal diversity may have been underestimated. Reportedly, close to half of the unique spike-specific TCRs recognized epitopes lying outside the regions that are mutated in the B.1.351 and B.1.1.7 variants. Conclusions about previously exposed vaccinees are limited because only five to seven AZD1222 recipients were SARS-CoV-2 seropositive at baseline. In the small 56-69-year group, the increase in depth fell short of significance, most likely because of low power. A significant rise in spike-specific TCR breadth and depth was observed after two AZD1222 doses relative to day 0 and relative to MenACWY recipients. Vaccine-associated CD4 TCRs spanned the whole spike protein, with dominant responses in regions 160-218 and 743-854. No day 14 peak-response samples were available, so repertoires were characterized only after the peak T cell response.

The time point tag for this specimen amounts to: baseline before first vaccination. Samples from vaccinated people were obtained from the UK trials COV001 and COV002, which included a single-blind randomized controlled phase 2/3 trial of AZD1222 (ChAdOx1 nCoV-19) in healthy adults. Trial participant PBMC samples were collected at day 0 and day 28 after the second dose for TCRbeta chain sequencing. The CDR3 regions of human TCRbeta chains were analyzed by immunosequencing. In the original analysis: TCRs in the repertoires were matched against a reference library of SARS-CoV-2-specific TCRs that had been generated with the MIRA antigen-specificity platform. Breadth was defined as the fraction of unique TCRs that were SARS-CoV-2-associated. Depth was defined as the fraction of total T cells that were SARS-CoV-2-associated. Using the MIRA data, every spike-specific TCR was mapped to the spike region that the TCR reacted to and assigned to either a CD4 or a CD8 class. Log10-transformed breadth and depth values were compared by one-way ANOVA with Sidak's multiple comparisons tests. Imported from immuneACCESS, the table was reduced by TCRdb to in-frame sequences with V and J called. These copies leave out some clones; in studies compared against another copy, an unresolved V gene accounts for under half, and the cause of the remainder is not known. V, J and clone size are those of that table, while D and trimming were read from the DNA. The sample includes under 140,000 clones, with roughly 90% observed a single time. The biggest ten clones account for around 1.5% of the sample.

The material sequenced was peripheral blood, taken on day 0 of AZD1222 vaccination. This sequence was found in an adult in good health.

The CDR3 has the sequence CASSLGVGGQPQHF. The bases are TGCGCCAGCAGCTTGGGGGTCGGAGGTCAGCCCCAGCATTTT. This chain is built from TRBV5-1 and TRBJ1-5; the D gene assignment is ambiguous. Inclusive of the bounding cysteine and phenylalanine, the CDR3 is 14 residues long. Solely the CDR3 DNA is kept, with 42 bases framed from the first base. As encoded in the germline V gene, CDR1 is SGHRS while CDR2 is YFSETQ. V is clipped by 0 bases and J by 6 bases, and the sequence between their germline boundaries is 10 bases long.